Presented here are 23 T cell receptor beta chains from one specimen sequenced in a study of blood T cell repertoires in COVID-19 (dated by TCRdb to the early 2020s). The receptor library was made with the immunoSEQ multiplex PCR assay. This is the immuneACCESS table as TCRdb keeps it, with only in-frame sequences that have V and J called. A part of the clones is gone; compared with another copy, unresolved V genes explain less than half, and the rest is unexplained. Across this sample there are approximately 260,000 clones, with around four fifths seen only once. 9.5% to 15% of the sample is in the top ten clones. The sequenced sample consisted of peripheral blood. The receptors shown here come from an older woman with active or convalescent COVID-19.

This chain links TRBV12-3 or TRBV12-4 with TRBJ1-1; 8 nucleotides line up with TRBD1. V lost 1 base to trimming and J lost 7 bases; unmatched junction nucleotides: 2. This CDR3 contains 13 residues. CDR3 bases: TGTGCCAGCAGTTTAGGGACAGGGCTTGAAGCTTTCTTT. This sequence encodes CASSLGTGLEAFF.

The CDR3 DNA sequence: TGTGCCTGGACCCCAGGGGAGAGGGAGCAGTACTTC. Translating it yields CAWTPGEREQYF. V usage is TRBV30 and J usage is TRBJ2-7, with D maybe TRBD1 (6 bases). The germline V gene has CDR1 GTSNPN and CDR2 SVGIG (reference sequence). The CDR3 totals 12 residues. V lost 4 bases to trimming and J lost 7 bases, with 14 bases between them.

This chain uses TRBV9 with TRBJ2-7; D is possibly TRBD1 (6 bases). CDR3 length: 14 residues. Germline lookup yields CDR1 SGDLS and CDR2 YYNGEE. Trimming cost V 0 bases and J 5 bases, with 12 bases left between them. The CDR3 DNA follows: TGTGCCAGCAGCGTAGGGCAGGGGATGAACGAGCAGTACTTC. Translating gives CASSVGQGMNEQYF. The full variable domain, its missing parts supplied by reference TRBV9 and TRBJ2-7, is DSGVTQTPKHLITATGQRVTLRCSPRSGDLSVYWYQQSLDQGLQFLIQYYNGEERAKGNILERFSAQQFPDLHSELNLSSLELGDSALYFCASSVGQGMNEQYFGPGTRLTVT.

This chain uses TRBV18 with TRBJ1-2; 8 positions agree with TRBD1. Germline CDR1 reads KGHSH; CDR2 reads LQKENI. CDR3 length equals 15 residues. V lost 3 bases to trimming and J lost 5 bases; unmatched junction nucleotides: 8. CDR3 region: CASSPPGQVPYGYTF. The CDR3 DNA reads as TGTGCCAGCTCACCTCCGGGACAGGTTCCATATGGCTACACCTTC.

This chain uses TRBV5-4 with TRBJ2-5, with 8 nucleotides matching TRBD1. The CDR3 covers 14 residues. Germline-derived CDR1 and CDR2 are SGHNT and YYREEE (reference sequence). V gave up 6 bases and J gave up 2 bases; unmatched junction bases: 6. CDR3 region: CASTRQGRQETQYF. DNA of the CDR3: TGTGCCAGCACCAGACAGGGGCGACAAGAGACCCAGTACTTC.

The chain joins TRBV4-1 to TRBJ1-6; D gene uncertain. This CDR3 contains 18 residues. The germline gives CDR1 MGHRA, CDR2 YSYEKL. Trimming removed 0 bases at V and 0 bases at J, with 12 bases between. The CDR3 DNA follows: TGCGCCAGCAGCCAAGACAGTGCACTAAGCTCCTATAATTCACCCCTCCACTTT. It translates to CASSQDSALSSYNSPLHF.

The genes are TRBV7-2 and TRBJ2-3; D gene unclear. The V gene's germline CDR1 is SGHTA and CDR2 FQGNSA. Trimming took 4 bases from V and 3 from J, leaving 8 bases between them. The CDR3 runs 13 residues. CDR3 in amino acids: CASSYKSTDTQYF. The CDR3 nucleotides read TGTGCCAGCAGCTACAAATCGACAGATACGCAGTATTTT.

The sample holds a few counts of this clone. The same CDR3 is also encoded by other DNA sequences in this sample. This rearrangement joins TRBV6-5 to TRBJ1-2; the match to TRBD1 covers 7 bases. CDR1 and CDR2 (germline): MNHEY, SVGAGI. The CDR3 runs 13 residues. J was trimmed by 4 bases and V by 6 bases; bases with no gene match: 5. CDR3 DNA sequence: TGTGCCAGCAGACCGACAGGGTTCTATGGCTACACCTTC. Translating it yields CASRPTGFYGYTF.

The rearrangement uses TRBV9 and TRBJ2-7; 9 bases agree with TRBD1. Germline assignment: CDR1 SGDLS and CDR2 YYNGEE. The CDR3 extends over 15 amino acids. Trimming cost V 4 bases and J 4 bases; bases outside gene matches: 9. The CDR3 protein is CASSPGTGMGYEQYF. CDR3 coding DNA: TGTGCCAGCAGCCCTGGGACAGGGATGGGGTACGAGCAGTACTTC.

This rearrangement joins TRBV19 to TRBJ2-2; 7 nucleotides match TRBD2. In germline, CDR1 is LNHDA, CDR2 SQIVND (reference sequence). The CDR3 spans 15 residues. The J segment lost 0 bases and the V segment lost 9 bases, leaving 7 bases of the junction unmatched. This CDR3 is CASEGGNANTGELFF. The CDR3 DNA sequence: TGTGCCAGCGAGGGAGGGAACGCGAACACCGGGGAGCTGTTTTTT.

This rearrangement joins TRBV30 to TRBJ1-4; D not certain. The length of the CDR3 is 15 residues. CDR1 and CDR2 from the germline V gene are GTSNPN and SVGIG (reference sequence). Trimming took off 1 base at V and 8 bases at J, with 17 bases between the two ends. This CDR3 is CAWSDHTLKWEKLFF. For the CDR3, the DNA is TGTGCCTGGAGTGACCACACCTTAAAGTGGGAAAAACTGTTTTTT.

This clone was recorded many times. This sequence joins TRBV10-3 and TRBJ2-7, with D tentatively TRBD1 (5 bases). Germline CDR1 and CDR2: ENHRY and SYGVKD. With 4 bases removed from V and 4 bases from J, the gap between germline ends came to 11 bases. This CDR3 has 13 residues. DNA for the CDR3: TGTGCCATCAGTGGTCAGGGAAAGTACGAGCAGTACTTC. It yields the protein CAISGQGKYEQYF.

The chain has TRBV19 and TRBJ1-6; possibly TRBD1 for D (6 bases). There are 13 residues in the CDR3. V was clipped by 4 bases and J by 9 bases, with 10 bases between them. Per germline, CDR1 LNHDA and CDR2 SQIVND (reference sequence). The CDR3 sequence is CASSTDRLSPLHF. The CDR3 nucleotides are TGTGCCAGTAGTACCGACAGGCTTTCACCCCTCCACTTT.

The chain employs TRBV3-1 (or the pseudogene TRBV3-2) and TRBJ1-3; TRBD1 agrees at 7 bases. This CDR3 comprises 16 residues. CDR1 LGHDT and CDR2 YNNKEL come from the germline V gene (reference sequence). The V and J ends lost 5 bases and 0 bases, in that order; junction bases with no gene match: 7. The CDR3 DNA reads TGTGCCAGCAGCGAAAGGACAGGTTCCTCTGGAAACACCATATATTTT. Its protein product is CASSERTGSSGNTIYF.

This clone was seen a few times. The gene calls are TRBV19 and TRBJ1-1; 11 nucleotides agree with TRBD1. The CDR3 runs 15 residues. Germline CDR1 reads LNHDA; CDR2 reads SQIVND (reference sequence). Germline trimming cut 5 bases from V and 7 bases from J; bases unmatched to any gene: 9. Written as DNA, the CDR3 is TGTGCCAGTAGTGGGCCCGGACAGGGGGCGAATGAAGCTTTCTTT. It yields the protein CASSGPGQGANEAFF.

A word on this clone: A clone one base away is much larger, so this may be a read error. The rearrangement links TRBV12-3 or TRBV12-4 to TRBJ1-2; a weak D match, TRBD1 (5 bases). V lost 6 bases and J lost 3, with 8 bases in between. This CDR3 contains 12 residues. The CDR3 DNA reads TGTGCCAGCAGCCGGGGGGACTATGGCTACACCTTC. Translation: CASSRGDYGYTF.

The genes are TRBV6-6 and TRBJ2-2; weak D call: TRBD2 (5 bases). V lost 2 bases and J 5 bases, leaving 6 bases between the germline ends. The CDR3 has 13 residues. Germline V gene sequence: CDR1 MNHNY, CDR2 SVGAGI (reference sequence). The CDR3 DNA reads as TGTGCCAGCAGTTACGAGGGAACCGGGGAGCTGTTTTTT. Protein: CASSYEGTGELFF.

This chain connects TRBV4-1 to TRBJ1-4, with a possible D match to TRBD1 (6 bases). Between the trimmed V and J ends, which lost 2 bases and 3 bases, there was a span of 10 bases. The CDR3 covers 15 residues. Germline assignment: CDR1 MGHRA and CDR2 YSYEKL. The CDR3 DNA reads TGCGCCAGCAGCCAATCAGGGGTATCTAATGAAAAACTGTTTTTT. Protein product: CASSQSGVSNEKLFF.

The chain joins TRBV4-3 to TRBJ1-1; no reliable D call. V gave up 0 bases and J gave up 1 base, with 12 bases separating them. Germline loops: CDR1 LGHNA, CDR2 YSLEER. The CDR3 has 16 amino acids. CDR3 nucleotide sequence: TGCGCCAGCAGCCAAGATTTGGCACCCCAGAACACTGAAGCTTTCTTT. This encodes CASSQDLAPQNTEAFF.

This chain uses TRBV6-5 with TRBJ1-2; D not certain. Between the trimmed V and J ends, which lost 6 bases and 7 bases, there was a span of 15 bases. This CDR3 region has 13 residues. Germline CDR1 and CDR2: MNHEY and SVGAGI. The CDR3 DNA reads TGTGCCAGCAGGGGAGAGGCGTCCCCTGGCTACACCTTC. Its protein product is CASRGEASPGYTF.

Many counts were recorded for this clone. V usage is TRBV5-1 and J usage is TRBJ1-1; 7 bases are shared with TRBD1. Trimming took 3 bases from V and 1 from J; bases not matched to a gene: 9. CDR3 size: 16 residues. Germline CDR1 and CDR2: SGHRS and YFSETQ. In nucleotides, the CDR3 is TGCGCCAGCAGCTCGGGTGACAGGGCTAAGAACACTGAAGCTTTCTTT. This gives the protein CASSSGDRAKNTEAFF.

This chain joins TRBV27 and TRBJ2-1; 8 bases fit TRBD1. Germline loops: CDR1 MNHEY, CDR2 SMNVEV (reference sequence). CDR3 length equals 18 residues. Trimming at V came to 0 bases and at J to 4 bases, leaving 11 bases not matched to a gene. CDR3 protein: CASSLSGQGQGRYNEQFF. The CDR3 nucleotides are TGTGCCAGCAGTTTATCTGGACAGGGTCAGGGAAGGTACAATGAGCAGTTCTTC.

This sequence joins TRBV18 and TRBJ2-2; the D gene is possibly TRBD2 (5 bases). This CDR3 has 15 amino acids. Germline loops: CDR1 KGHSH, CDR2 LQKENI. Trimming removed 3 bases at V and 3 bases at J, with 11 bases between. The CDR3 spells CASSPSSRDTGELFF. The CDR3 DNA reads TGTGCCAGCTCACCCTCCTCGAGGGACACCGGGGAGCTGTTTTTT.